This TCR beta chain was found in a study of control samples from healthy donors and cancer patients. Trimming removed 2 bases from V and 2 bases from J; junction bases left unmatched: 5. The CDR3 is made up of 15 amino acids. The V gene's germline CDR1 is SNHLY and CDR2 FYNNEI. Libraries were prepared by immunoSEQ multiplex PCR; TCRdb keeps only in-frame clonotypes and omits some of them. The sample holds over 150,000 clones, approximately 93% seen once. This sequence joins TRBV2 and TRBJ2-7, with 8 bases that match TRBD2. The specimen sequenced was blood. The receptor was derived from a man aged 40-50 years in good health. The CDR3 nucleotides are TGTGCCAGCAGTGAATCCGGCGGGGGGCCCTACGAGCAGTACTTC. This sequence encodes CASSESGGGPYEQYF. Drawing the rest from reference TRBV2 and TRBJ2-7, the complete variable domain is EPEVTQTPSHQVTQMGQEVILRCVPISNHLYFYWYRQILGQKVEFLVSFYNNEISEKSEIFDDQFSVERPDGSNFTLKIRSTKLEDSAMYFCASSESGGGPYEQYFGPGTRLTVT.